This is a list of T cell receptor beta chains from one sample in a study of blood T cell repertoires in COVID-19. The repertoire was sequenced with immunoSEQ multiplex PCR; TCRdb's copy has only in-frame clones and lacks some. The sample lists roughly 80,000 clones; 84% were seen once. Material: peripheral blood. These receptors were collected from a man aged 50-59 years with acute or convalescent COVID-19. Each CDR3 is given with its conserved first and last residue. Fields, in order: V gene, clone size, J gene, D gene, CDR3 protein, CDR3 DNA. D genes are given only for firm matches. Not every row has a clone size; where given, it reads once, few, many or a size class.

V gene: TRBV18
clone size: -
J gene: TRBJ1-2
D gene: TRBD1
CDR3 protein: CASSPGTGYYGYTF
CDR3 DNA: TGTGCCAGCTCCCCCGGGACAGGCTACTATGGCTACACCTTC

V gene: TRBV11-2
clone size: -
J gene: TRBJ2-1
D gene: -
CDR3 protein: CASSLDMRDEQFF
CDR3 DNA: TGTGCCAGCAGCTTAGATATGAGGGATGAGCAGTTCTTC

V gene: TRBV29-1
clone size: -
J gene: TRBJ2-1
D gene: TRBD2
CDR3 protein: CSSGLSSGTGEQFF
CDR3 DNA: TGCAGCTCCGGACTGTCTAGCGGGACCGGTGAGCAGTTCTTC

V gene: TRBV7-7
clone size: -
J gene: TRBJ2-1
D gene: -
CDR3 protein: CASSLDLRSYNEQFF
CDR3 DNA: TGTGCCAGCAGCTTAGATCTACGCTCCTACAATGAGCAGTTCTTC

V gene: TRBV7-9
clone size: -
J gene: TRBJ2-3
D gene: -
CDR3 protein: CASSSRGLDTQYF
CDR3 DNA: TGTGCCAGCAGCTCCAGAGGCTTAGATACGCAGTATTTT

V gene: TRBV19
clone size: -
J gene: TRBJ2-7
D gene: TRBD2
CDR3 protein: CASAPGLAGGLYAYEQYF
CDR3 DNA: TGTGCCAGTGCCCCGGGACTAGCGGGGGGCTTGTATGCCTACGAGCAGTACTTC

V gene: TRBV30
clone size: -
J gene: TRBJ2-1
D gene: -
CDR3 protein: CAWATGYLYNEQFF
CDR3 DNA: TGTGCCTGGGCTACAGGGTATCTCTACAATGAGCAGTTCTTC

V gene: TRBV19
clone size: -
J gene: TRBJ1-5
D gene: TRBD1
CDR3 protein: CASSTDPGTGVGQPQHF
CDR3 DNA: TGTGCCAGTAGTACCGACCCCGGGACAGGGGTTGGACAGCCCCAGCATTTT

V gene: TRBV10-1
clone size: -
J gene: TRBJ2-1
D gene: TRBD2
CDR3 protein: CASSLGLARNEQFF
CDR3 DNA: TGCGCCAGCAGCCTCGGACTAGCCCGCAATGAGCAGTTCTTC

V gene: TRBV6-5
clone size: once
J gene: TRBJ1-1
D gene: -
CDR3 protein: CAPWRETEAFF
CDR3 DNA: TGTGCCCCGTGGAGAGAAACCGAAGCTTTCTTT

V gene: TRBV5-4
clone size: -
J gene: TRBJ2-5
D gene: TRBD2
CDR3 protein: CASSLGSSGMQETQYF
CDR3 DNA: TGTGCCAGCAGCTTGGGGTCTAGCGGGATGCAAGAGACCCAGTACTTC

V gene: TRBV24-1
clone size: once
J gene: TRBJ2-5
D gene: -
CDR3 protein: CATSDLASSGDETQYF
CDR3 DNA: TGTGCCACCAGTGATCTCGCGAGTTCGGGGGACGAGACCCAGTACTTC

V gene: TRBV3-1/TRBV3-2
clone size: few
J gene: TRBJ2-2
D gene: -
CDR3 protein: CASSPDTGELFF
CDR3 DNA: TGTGCCAGCAGCCCGGACACCGGGGAGCTGTTTTTT

V gene: TRBV20-1
clone size: -
J gene: TRBJ2-1
D gene: -
CDR3 protein: CSAKGRGEQFF
CDR3 DNA: TGCAGTGCTAAAGGGAGGGGGGAGCAGTTCTTC

V gene: TRBV29-1
clone size: once
J gene: TRBJ2-3
D gene: -
CDR3 protein: CSKSGPSTDTQYF
CDR3 DNA: TGCAGCAAAAGCGGACCTAGCACAGATACGCAGTATTTT

V gene: TRBV12-3/TRBV12-4
clone size: -
J gene: TRBJ2-1
D gene: -
CDR3 protein: CASTGYNEQFF
CDR3 DNA: TGTGCCAGCACGGGATACAATGAGCAGTTCTTC

V gene: TRBV18
clone size: medium-sized
J gene: TRBJ1-3
D gene: -
CDR3 protein: CASSPRTRNTIYF
CDR3 DNA: TGTGCCAGCTCACCCCGGACAAGGAACACCATATATTTT

V gene: TRBV24-1
clone size: -
J gene: TRBJ2-1
D gene: -
CDR3 protein: CATSVASYHEQFF
CDR3 DNA: TGTGCCACCAGTGTAGCTAGCTACCATGAGCAGTTCTTC

V gene: TRBV5-1
clone size: -
J gene: TRBJ2-2
D gene: TRBD1
CDR3 protein: CASSFPDRVAGELFF
CDR3 DNA: TGCGCCAGCAGCTTCCCGGACAGGGTCGCCGGGGAGCTGTTTTTT

V gene: TRBV2
clone size: -
J gene: TRBJ2-1
D gene: TRBD2
CDR3 protein: CANGLAGGNEQFF
CDR3 DNA: TGTGCCAACGGACTAGCGGGAGGGAATGAGCAGTTCTTC

V gene: TRBV3-1/TRBV3-2
clone size: -
J gene: TRBJ1-1
D gene: -
CDR3 protein: CASSRTGGGRGTEAFF
CDR3 DNA: TGTGCCAGCAGCCGGACGGGGGGGGGAAGAGGCACTGAAGCTTTCTTT

V gene: TRBV9
clone size: few
J gene: TRBJ2-7
D gene: -
CDR3 protein: CASSPQSGAVSYEQYF
CDR3 DNA: TGTGCCAGCAGCCCCCAGTCGGGAGCGGTCTCCTACGAGCAGTACTTC

V gene: TRBV27
clone size: -
J gene: TRBJ2-2
D gene: -
CDR3 protein: CASSTLGELFF
CDR3 DNA: TGTGCCAGCAGTACTCTCGGGGAGCTGTTTTTT

V gene: TRBV7-9
clone size: -
J gene: TRBJ1-4
D gene: -
CDR3 protein: CASSWGHPNEELFF
CDR3 DNA: TGTGCCAGCAGCTGGGGACACCCCAATGAGGAACTGTTTTTT

V gene: TRBV19
clone size: few
J gene: TRBJ2-1
D gene: TRBD1
CDR3 protein: CASSRTGVEQFF
CDR3 DNA: TGTGCCAGTAGTAGGACAGGGGTTGAGCAGTTCTTC

V gene: TRBV30
clone size: -
J gene: TRBJ1-2
D gene: -
CDR3 protein: CAWSVLADNYGYTF
CDR3 DNA: TGTGCCTGGAGTGTACTGGCGGATAACTATGGCTACACCTTC

V gene: TRBV30
clone size: -
J gene: TRBJ2-1
D gene: -
CDR3 protein: CAWSGRPNEQFF
CDR3 DNA: TGTGCCTGGAGTGGGAGGCCCAATGAGCAGTTCTTC

V gene: TRBV19
clone size: -
J gene: TRBJ1-1
D gene: -
CDR3 protein: CASSIAVNTEAFF
CDR3 DNA: TGTGCCAGTAGTATCGCGGTTAACACTGAAGCTTTCTTT

V gene: TRBV30
clone size: once
J gene: TRBJ1-2
D gene: TRBD1
CDR3 protein: CAWSAGTGTGGGYTF
CDR3 DNA: TGTGCCTGGAGTGCAGGAACGGGGACAGGGGGCGGCTACACCTTC

V gene: TRBV6-2/TRBV6-3
clone size: -
J gene: TRBJ2-2
D gene: -
CDR3 protein: CASSRTGTGELFF
CDR3 DNA: TGTGCCAGCAGTCGCACAGGGACCGGGGAGCTGTTTTTT

V gene: TRBV5-6
clone size: -
J gene: TRBJ2-3
D gene: TRBD1
CDR3 protein: CASSSGQGAQYF
CDR3 DNA: TGTGCCAGCAGCTCGGGACAGGGTGCGCAGTATTTT

V gene: TRBV27
clone size: -
J gene: TRBJ2-1
D gene: TRBD2
CDR3 protein: CASSKLAGGANEQFF
CDR3 DNA: TGTGCCAGCAGTAAACTAGCGGGAGGGGCGAATGAGCAGTTCTTC

V gene: TRBV7-9
clone size: -
J gene: TRBJ2-1
D gene: -
CDR3 protein: CASSSGLASQQFF
CDR3 DNA: TGTGCCAGCAGCTCCGGGTTGGCGAGCCAGCAGTTCTTC

V gene: TRBV5-1
clone size: once
J gene: TRBJ1-6
D gene: -
CDR3 protein: CASSLHAGVDSPLHF
CDR3 DNA: TGCGCCAGCAGCTTGCATGCAGGGGTTGATTCACCCCTCCACTTT

V gene: TRBV2
clone size: few
J gene: TRBJ1-4
D gene: -
CDR3 protein: CASSTPSHFTRNLNEKLFF
CDR3 DNA: TGTGCCAGCAGTACCCCTAGCCACTTTACCAGGAACCTTAATGAAAAACTGTTTTTT

V gene: TRBV2
clone size: -
J gene: TRBJ1-2
D gene: TRBD1
CDR3 protein: CARGQGNYGYTF
CDR3 DNA: TGTGCCAGAGGACAGGGGAACTATGGCTACACCTTC

V gene: TRBV29-1
clone size: -
J gene: TRBJ2-1
D gene: TRBD1
CDR3 protein: CSANAVGQGADNEQFF
CDR3 DNA: TGCAGCGCCAATGCGGTAGGACAGGGGGCGGACAATGAGCAGTTCTTC

V gene: TRBV4-2
clone size: -
J gene: TRBJ1-6
D gene: -
CDR3 protein: CASSQGQFRGNSPLHF
CDR3 DNA: TGTGCCAGCAGCCAAGGTCAGTTTCGGGGGAATTCACCCCTCCACTTT

V gene: TRBV19
clone size: -
J gene: TRBJ2-1
D gene: -
CDR3 protein: CASSMLPPAGKQFF
CDR3 DNA: TGTGCCAGTAGTATGCTGCCCCCTGCGGGGAAGCAGTTCTTC

V gene: TRBV7-2
clone size: few
J gene: TRBJ1-1
D gene: -
CDR3 protein: CASSGGGANTEAFF
CDR3 DNA: TGTGCCAGCAGCGGCGGAGGGGCGAACACTGAAGCTTTCTTT

V gene: TRBV30
clone size: -
J gene: TRBJ2-7
D gene: -
CDR3 protein: CAWSKGGPFSYEQYF
CDR3 DNA: TGTGCCTGGAGTAAGGGCGGGCCCTTCTCCTACGAGCAGTACTTC

V gene: TRBV4-1
clone size: -
J gene: TRBJ1-1
D gene: -
CDR3 protein: CASYAGLNTEAFF
CDR3 DNA: TGCGCCAGTTATGCCGGGTTGAACACTGAAGCTTTCTTT

V gene: TRBV6-5
clone size: -
J gene: TRBJ2-1
D gene: TRBD2
CDR3 protein: CASSSSGAVVEQFF
CDR3 DNA: TGTGCCAGCAGTTCTAGCGGGGCTGTTGTTGAGCAGTTCTTC

V gene: TRBV19
clone size: -
J gene: TRBJ2-5
D gene: TRBD2
CDR3 protein: CASTKFSGGKETQYF
CDR3 DNA: TGTGCCAGTACCAAATTCAGCGGGGGTAAAGAGACCCAGTACTTC

V gene: TRBV6-4
clone size: -
J gene: TRBJ2-1
D gene: TRBD1
CDR3 protein: CASSAGGAMDNEQFF
CDR3 DNA: TGTGCCAGCAGTGCAGGGGGCGCGATGGACAATGAGCAGTTCTTC

V gene: TRBV6-5
clone size: -
J gene: TRBJ2-5
D gene: TRBD1
CDR3 protein: CASKSGTGGVKTQYF
CDR3 DNA: TGTGCCAGCAAATCCGGGACAGGGGGCGTAAAGACCCAGTACTTC

V gene: TRBV25-1
clone size: -
J gene: TRBJ2-5
D gene: TRBD2
CDR3 protein: CASSESLAGMETQYF
CDR3 DNA: TGTGCCAGCAGTGAGTCCTTAGCGGGGATGGAGACCCAGTACTTC

V gene: TRBV7-2
clone size: -
J gene: TRBJ1-1
D gene: TRBD1
CDR3 protein: CASSPRTGRSEAFF
CDR3 DNA: TGTGCCAGCAGCCCGCGGACAGGGCGGTCTGAAGCTTTCTTT

V gene: TRBV24-1
clone size: -
J gene: TRBJ2-1
D gene: -
CDR3 protein: CATSGRVVVPSEQFF
CDR3 DNA: TGTGCCACCAGTGGGCGGGTCGTTGTGCCCAGTGAGCAGTTCTTC

V gene: TRBV19
clone size: -
J gene: TRBJ1-6
D gene: TRBD1
CDR3 protein: CASRSRDRGNSPLHF
CDR3 DNA: TGTGCCAGTCGTTCCAGGGACAGGGGAAATTCACCCCTCCACTTT

V gene: TRBV7-9
clone size: -
J gene: TRBJ2-3
D gene: TRBD2
CDR3 protein: CASPKGGSGDTQYF
CDR3 DNA: TGTGCCAGCCCTAAGGGCGGGAGTGGAGATACGCAGTATTTT

V gene: TRBV6-6
clone size: -
J gene: TRBJ2-1
D gene: TRBD2
CDR3 protein: CASSQGLAGGLSDNEQFF
CDR3 DNA: TGTGCCAGCAGTCAGGGACTAGCGGGGGGGCTATCGGACAATGAGCAGTTCTTC

V gene: TRBV4-1
clone size: -
J gene: TRBJ1-1
D gene: TRBD1
CDR3 protein: CASSPTGGVTEAFF
CDR3 DNA: TGCGCCAGCAGCCCGACAGGGGGCGTTACTGAAGCTTTCTTT

V gene: TRBV18
clone size: once
J gene: TRBJ2-5
D gene: TRBD2
CDR3 protein: CASSPFKREGYFETQYF
CDR3 DNA: TGTGCCAGCTCACCATTTAAGCGGGAGGGATATTTCGAGACCCAGTACTTC

V gene: TRBV19
clone size: -
J gene: TRBJ2-1
D gene: TRBD2
CDR3 protein: CASSLNSGGAREQFF
CDR3 DNA: TGTGCCAGTAGTTTAAATAGCGGGGGGGCACGGGAGCAGTTCTTC